This T cell receptor beta chain is drawn from a study of T cell responses to AZD1222 COVID-19 vaccine. Study-level findings and limits: Reports say nearly half of spike-specific TCRs go after unmutated variant regions. It should be noted that donors were predominantly white British and more often female, and clonal diversity was possibly underestimated.

Comments on this clone: What it recognizes is unknown.

The germline V gene encodes CDR1 LGHNA and CDR2 YSLEER. Trimming at V came to 1 base and at J to 2 bases, leaving 5 bases not matched to a gene. The CDR3 length is 15 residues. Profiled with immunoSEQ multiplex PCR; TCRdb holds only in-frame clones, not every one. Here the sample spans fewer than 200,000 clones, just under 90% being singletons. Material: peripheral blood, obtained 28 days after the second dose of the MenACWY control vaccine. J is TRBJ2-7 and V is TRBV4-3; 7 bases match TRBD1. This TCR was sampled from an adult who received the MenACWY meningococcal vaccine as a control. The CDR3 sequence: CASSQARGYTYEQYF. The CDR3 coding sequence is TGCGCCAGCAGCCAAGCCAGGGGGTATACCTACGAGCAGTACTTC.